The present T cell receptor (beta chain) was sequenced within a study of T cells expressing NK-cell markers. As regards this clonotype: What it binds is not known.

With the 5' RACE reads reprocessed, TCRdb shows one record per CDR3 protein and no DNA. Reported are some 500,000 distinct CDR3 sequences; the ten largest clones contain almost 1.5%. Findings and caveats of the study: Questions lingered over whether expanded NKG2C+ T cell clones were HCMV-specific.

The CDR3 is 16 residues long. Per the germline V gene, CDR1 is LGHNA and CDR2 is YNFKEQ. The source is a woman aged 50 to 60 in good health. Material for sequencing was blood T cells: a sorted CD56 or NKG2C T cell subset, CD4+ or CD8+ T cells, or bulk PBMC T cells (not recorded which). The V call is TRBV4-2, the J call TRBJ2-1; absent DNA, TCRdb's TRBD1 call cannot be checked. CDR3 region: CASSQDRAQVGNEQFF.